Sequencing of this TCR beta chain was carried out in a study of T cells in localized non-small cell lung cancer. This CDR3 is 13 amino acids long. The V gene's germline CDR1 is MNHEY and CDR2 SVGAGI. With 6 bases clipped from V and 6 bases from J, the junction kept 5 bases outside the gene matches. The table came from immunoSEQ multiplex PCR; TCRdb's copy has only in-frame clones and leaves some out. The data show some 39,000 clones, 70% to 80% seen once. Material: PBMCs, obtained before any cancer treatment. The chain couples TRBV6-5 to TRBJ1-5, with TRBD1 matching 7 bases. This receptor was identified in a woman between 35 and 75 years old with stage II squamous cell lung carcinoma. CDR3 in DNA: TGTGCCAGCAGCCACAGGGGCACTCAGCCCCAGCATTTT. This codes for CASSHRGTQPQHF.